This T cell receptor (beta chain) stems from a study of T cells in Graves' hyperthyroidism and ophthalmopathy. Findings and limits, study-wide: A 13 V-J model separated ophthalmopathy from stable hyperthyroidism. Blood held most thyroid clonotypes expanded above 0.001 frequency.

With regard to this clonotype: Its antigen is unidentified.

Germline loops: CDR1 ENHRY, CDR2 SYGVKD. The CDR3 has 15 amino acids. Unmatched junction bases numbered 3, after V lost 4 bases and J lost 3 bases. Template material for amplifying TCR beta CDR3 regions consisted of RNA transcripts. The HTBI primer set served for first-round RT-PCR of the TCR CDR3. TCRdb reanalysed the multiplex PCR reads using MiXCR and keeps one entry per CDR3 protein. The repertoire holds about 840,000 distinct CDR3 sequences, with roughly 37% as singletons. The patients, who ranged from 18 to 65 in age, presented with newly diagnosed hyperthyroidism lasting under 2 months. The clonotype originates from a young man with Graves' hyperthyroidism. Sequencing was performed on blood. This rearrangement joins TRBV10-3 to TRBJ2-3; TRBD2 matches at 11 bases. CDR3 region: CAISGLAGTTDTQYF. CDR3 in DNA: TGTGCCATCAGTGGACTAGCGGGAACGACAGATACGCAGTATTTT.